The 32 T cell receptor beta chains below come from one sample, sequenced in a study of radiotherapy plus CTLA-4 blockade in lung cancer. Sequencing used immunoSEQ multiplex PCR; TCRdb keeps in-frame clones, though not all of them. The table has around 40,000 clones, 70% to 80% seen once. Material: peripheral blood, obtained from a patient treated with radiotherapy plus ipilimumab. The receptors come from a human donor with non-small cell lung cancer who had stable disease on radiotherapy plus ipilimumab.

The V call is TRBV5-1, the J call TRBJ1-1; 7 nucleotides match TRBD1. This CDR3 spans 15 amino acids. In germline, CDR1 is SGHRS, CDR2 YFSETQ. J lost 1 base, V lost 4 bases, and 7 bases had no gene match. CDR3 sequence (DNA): TGCGCCAGCAGCGTTATGGGACAGCCGAACACTGAAGCTTTCTTT. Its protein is CASSVMGQPNTEAFF.

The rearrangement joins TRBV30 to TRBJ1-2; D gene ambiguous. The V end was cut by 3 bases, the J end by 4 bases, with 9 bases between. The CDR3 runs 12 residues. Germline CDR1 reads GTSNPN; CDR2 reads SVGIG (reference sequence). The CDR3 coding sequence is TGTGCCTGGAGACGACTGCTCTATGGCTACACCTTC. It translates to CAWRRLLYGYTF. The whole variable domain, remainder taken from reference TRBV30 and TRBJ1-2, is SQTIHQWPATLVQPVGSPLSLECTVEGTSNPNLYWYRQAAGRGLQLLFYSVGIGQISSEVPQNLSASRPQDRQFILSSKKLLLSDSGFYLCAWRRLLYGYTFGSGTRLTVV.

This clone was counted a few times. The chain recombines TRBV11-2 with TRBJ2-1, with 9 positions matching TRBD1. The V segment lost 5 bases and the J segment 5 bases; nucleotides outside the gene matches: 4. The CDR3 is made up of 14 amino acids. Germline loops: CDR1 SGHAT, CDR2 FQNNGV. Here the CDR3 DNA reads TGTGCCAGCAGCCTTTGGACAGGGGACAATGAGCAGTTCTTC. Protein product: CASSLWTGDNEQFF.

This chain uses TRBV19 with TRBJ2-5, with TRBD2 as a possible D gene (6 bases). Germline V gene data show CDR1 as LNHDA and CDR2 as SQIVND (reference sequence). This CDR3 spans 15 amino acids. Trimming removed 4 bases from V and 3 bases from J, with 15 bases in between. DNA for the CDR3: TGTGCCAGTAGTAGATCGACTAGTCCCAAAGAGACCCAGTACTTC. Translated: CASSRSTSPKETQYF.

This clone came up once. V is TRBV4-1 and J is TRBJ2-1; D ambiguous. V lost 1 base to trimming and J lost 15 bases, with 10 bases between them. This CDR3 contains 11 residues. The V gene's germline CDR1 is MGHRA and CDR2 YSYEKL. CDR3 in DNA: TGCGCCAGCAGCCAAGTGAATAGCTGGTTCTTC. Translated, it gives CASSQVNSWFF.

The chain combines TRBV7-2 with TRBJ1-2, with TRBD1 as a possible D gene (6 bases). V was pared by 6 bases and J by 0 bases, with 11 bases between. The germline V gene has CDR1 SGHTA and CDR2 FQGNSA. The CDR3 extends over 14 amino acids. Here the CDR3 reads CASSRTDTNYGYTF. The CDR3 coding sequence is TGTGCCAGCAGTCGGACAGATACTAACTATGGCTACACCTTC.

This CDR3 reads CASSLVRVPYNEQFF. In DNA, the CDR3 is TGTGCCAGCAGTTTAGTCAGGGTCCCCTACAATGAGCAGTTCTTC. The V gene is TRBV27, the J gene TRBJ2-1; D may be TRBD1 (5 bases). CDR3 length: 15 amino acids. Germline V gene data show CDR1 as MNHEY and CDR2 as SMNVEV (reference sequence). V was clipped by 2 bases and J by 2 bases, with 10 bases between them.

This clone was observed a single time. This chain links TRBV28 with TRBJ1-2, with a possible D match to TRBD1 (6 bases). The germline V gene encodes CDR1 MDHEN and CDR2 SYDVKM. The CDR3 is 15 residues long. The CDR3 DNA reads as TGTGCTACCGCTCAAGGGGGGGATGGCAACTATGGCTACACCTTC. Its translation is CATAQGGDGNYGYTF.

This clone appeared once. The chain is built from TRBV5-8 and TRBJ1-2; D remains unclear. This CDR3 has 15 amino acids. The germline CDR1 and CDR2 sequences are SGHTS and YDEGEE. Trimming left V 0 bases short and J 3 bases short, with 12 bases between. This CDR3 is CASSLVGKRDYGYTF. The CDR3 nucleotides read TGTGCCAGCAGCTTGGTCGGGAAGAGGGACTATGGCTACACCTTC. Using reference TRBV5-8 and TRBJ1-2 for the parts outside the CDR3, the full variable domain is EAGVTQSPTHLIKTRGQQATLRCSPISGHTSVYWYQQALGLGLQFLLWYDEGEERNRGNFPPRFSGRQFPNYSSELNVNALELEDSALYLCASSLVGKRDYGYTFGSGTRLTVV.

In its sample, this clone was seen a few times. The CDR3 loop reads CASRVDRDKSPLHF. CDR3 nucleotide sequence: TGTGCCAGCAGAGTGGACAGGGACAAGTCACCCCTCCACTTT. The chain combines TRBV5-6 with TRBJ1-6; TRBD1 agrees at 8 bases. V gave up 5 bases and J gave up 10 bases; unmatched junction bases: 8. Looked up from germline, CDR1 is SGHDT and CDR2 is YYEEEE. This CDR3 comprises 14 residues.

The CDR3 is CASRREDSYNSPLHF. Here the CDR3 DNA reads TGTGCCAGCAGGCGAGAGGACAGCTATAATTCACCCCTCCACTTT. V gene TRBV9 combines with J gene TRBJ1-6; D possibly corresponds to TRBD1 (6 bases). This CDR3 comprises 15 residues. The germline gives CDR1 SGDLS, CDR2 YYNGEE. Trimming removed 5 bases at V and 3 bases at J, with 12 bases between.

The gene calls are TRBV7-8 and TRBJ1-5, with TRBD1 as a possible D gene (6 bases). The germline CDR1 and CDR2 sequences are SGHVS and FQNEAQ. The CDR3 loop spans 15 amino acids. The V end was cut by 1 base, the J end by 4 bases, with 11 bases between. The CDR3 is CASSLDGGANQPQHF. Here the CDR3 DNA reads TGTGCCAGCAGCTTAGACGGGGGGGCAAATCAGCCCCAGCATTTT.

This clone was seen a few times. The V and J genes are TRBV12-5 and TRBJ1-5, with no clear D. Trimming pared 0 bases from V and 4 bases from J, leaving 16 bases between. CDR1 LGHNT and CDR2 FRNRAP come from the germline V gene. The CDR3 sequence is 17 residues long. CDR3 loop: CASGLVPALGGNQPQHF. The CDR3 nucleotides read TGTGCTAGTGGTTTGGTACCCGCTCTGGGCGGGAATCAGCCCCAGCATTTT.

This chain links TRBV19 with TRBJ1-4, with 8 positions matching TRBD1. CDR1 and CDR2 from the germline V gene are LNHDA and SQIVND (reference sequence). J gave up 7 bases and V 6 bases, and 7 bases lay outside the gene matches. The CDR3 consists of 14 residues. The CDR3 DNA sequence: TGTGCCAGTAGACTCAGGGGGCGCGGTGAAAAACTGTTTTTT. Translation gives CASRLRGRGEKLFF.

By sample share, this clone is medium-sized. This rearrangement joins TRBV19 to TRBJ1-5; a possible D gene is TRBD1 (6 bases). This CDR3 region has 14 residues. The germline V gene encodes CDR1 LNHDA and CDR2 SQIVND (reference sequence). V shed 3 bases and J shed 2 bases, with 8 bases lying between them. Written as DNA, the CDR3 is TGTGCCAGTAGTATCCACAGGGGCAATCAGCCCCAGCATTTT. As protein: CASSIHRGNQPQHF.

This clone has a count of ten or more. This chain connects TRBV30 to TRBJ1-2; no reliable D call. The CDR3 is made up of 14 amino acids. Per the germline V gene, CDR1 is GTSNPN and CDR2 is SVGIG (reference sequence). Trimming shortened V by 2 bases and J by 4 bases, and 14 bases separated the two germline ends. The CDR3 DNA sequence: TGTGCCTGGAGTACGCCAGGAGGGTTCTATGGCTACACCTTC. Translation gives CAWSTPGGFYGYTF.

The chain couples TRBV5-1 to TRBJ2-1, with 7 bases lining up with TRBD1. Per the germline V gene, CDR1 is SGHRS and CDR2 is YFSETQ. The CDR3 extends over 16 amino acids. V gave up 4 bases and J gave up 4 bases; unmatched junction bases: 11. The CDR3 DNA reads TGCGCCAGCAGCCCGCCACCAGGGGGTCCGTACAATGAGCAGTTCTTC. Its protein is CASSPPPGGPYNEQFF. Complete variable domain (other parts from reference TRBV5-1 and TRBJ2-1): KAGVTQTPRYLIKTRGQQVTLSCSPISGHRSVSWYQQTPGQGLQFLFEYFSETQRNKGNFPGRFSGRQFSNSRSEMNVSTLELGDSALYLCASSPPPGGPYNEQFFGPGTRLTVL.

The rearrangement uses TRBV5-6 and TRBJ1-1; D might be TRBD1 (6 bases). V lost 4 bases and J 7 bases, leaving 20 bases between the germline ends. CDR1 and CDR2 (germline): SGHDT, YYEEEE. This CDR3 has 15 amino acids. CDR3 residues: CASSTRQARGSEAFF. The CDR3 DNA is TGTGCCAGCAGCACCCGACAGGCGAGAGGGAGTGAAGCTTTCTTT.

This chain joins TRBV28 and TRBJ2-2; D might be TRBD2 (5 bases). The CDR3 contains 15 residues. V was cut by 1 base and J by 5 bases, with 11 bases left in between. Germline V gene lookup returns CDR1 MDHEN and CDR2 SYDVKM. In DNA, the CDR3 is TGTGCCAGCAGTTTATTAGGGAGTGGTACCGGGGAGCTGTTTTTT. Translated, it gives CASSLLGSGTGELFF.

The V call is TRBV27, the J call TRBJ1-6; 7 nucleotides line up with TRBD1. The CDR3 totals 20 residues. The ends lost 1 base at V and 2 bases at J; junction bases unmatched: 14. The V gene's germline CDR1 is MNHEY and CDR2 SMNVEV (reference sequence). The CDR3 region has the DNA TGTGCCAGCAGTTTATATCCCCTAGGCAGGGGGAGTCCCTATAATTCACCCCTCCACTTT. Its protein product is CASSLYPLGRGSPYNSPLHF.

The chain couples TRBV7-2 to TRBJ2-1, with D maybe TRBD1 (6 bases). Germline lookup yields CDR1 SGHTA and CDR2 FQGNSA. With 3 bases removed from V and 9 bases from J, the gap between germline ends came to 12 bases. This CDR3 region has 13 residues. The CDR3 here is CASSFTGLGEQFF. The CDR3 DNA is TGTGCCAGCAGCTTTACAGGGCTGGGTGAGCAGTTCTTC.

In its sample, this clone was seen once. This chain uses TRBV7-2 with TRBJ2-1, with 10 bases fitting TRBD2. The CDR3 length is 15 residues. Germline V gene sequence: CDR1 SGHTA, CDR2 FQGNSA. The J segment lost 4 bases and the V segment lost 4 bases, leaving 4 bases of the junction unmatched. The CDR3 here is CASSSKAGGYNEQFF. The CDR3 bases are TGTGCCAGCAGCTCAAAAGCGGGGGGGTACAATGAGCAGTTCTTC.

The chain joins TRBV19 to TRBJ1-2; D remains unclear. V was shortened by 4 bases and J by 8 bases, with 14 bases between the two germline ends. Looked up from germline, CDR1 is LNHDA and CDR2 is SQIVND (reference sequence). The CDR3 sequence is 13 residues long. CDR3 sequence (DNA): TGTGCCAGTAGTACCCTCGCGGGGTTGGGCTACACCTTC. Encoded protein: CASSTLAGLGYTF. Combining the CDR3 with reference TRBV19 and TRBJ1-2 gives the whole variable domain DGGITQSPKYLFRKEGQNVTLSCEQNLNHDAMYWYRQDPGQGLRLIYYSQIVNDFQKGDIAEGYSVSREKKESFPLTVTSAQKNPTAFYLCASSTLAGLGYTFGSGTRLTVV.

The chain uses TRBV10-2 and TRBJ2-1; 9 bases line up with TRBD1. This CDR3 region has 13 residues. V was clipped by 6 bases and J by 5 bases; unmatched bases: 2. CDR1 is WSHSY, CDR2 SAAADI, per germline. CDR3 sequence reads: CASRTGGDNEQFF. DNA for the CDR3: TGCGCCAGCAGGACAGGGGGGGACAATGAGCAGTTCTTC.

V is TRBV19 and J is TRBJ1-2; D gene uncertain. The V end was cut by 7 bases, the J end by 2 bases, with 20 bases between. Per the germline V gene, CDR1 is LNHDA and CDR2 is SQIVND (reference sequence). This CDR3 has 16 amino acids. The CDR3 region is CASNLYAYTTNYGYTF. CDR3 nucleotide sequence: TGTGCCAGTAATCTTTATGCCTATACCACGAACTATGGCTACACCTTC.

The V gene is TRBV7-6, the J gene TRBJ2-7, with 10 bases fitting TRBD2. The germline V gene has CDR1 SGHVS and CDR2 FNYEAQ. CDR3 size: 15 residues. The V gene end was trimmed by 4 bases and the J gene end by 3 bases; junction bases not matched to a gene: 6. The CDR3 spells CASSSGLAGDYEQYF. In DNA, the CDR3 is TGTGCCAGCAGCTCTGGGCTAGCGGGGGACTACGAGCAGTACTTC.

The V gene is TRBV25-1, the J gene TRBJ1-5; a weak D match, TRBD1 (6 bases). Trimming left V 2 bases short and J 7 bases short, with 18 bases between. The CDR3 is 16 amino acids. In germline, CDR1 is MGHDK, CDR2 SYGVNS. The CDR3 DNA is TGTGCCAGCAGTGAAGGGGGAAGGGGGTTGGGACAGCCCCAGCATTTT. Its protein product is CASSEGGRGLGQPQHF. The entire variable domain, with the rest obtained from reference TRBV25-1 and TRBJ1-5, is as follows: EADIYQTPRYLVIGTGKKITLECSQTMGHDKMYWYQQDPGMELHLIHYSYGVNSTEKGDLSSESTVSRIRTEHFPLTLESARPSHTSQYLCASSEGGRGLGQPQHFGDGTRLSIL.

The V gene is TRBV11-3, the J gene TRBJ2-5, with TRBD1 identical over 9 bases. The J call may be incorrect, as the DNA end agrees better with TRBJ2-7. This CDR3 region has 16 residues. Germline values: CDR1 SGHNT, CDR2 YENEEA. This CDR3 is CASSLMTGGSSYEQYF. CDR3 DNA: TGTGCCAGCAGCCTAATGACAGGGGGGAGCTCCTACGAGCAGTACTTC.

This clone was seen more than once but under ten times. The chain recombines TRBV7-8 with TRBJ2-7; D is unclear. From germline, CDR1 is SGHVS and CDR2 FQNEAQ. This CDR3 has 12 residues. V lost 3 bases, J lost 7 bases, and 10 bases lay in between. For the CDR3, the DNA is TGTGCCAGCAGCTTTACTTCGGGTGAGCAGTACTTC. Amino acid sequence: CASSFTSGEQYF.

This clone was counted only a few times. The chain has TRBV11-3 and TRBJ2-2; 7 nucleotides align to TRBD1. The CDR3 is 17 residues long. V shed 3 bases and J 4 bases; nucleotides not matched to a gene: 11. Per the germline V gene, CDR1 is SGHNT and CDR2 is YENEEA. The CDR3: CASSFPPGAGGTGELFF. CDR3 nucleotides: TGTGCCAGCAGCTTTCCCCCCGGGGCAGGGGGCACCGGGGAGCTGTTTTTT.

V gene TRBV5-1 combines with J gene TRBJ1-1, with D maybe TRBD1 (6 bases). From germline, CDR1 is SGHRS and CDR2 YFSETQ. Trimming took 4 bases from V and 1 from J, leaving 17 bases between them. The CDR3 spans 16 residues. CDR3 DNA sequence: TGCGCCAGCAGCCCTCTTACAGGGAAGGGGAACACTGAAGCTTTCTTT. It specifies CASSPLTGKGNTEAFF.

The CDR3 is CASNLFAGDGEAFF. The CDR3 region has the DNA TGTGCCAGCAATCTTTTTGCAGGGGATGGTGAAGCTTTCTTT. V is TRBV28 and J is TRBJ1-1; tentative D call: TRBD1 (6 bases). Trimming stripped 7 bases from V and 7 bases from J, with 19 bases between. Germline CDR1 MDHEN, CDR2 SYDVKM. The CDR3 length is 14 residues.